This is a list of T cell receptor beta chains from one sample in a study of radiotherapy plus CTLA-4 blockade in lung cancer. Method: immunoSEQ multiplex PCR; TCRdb's copy keeps in-frame clones and lacks some. The repertoire holds around 42,000 clones, with roughly 60% as singletons. This material consisted of peripheral blood, taken from a patient treated with radiotherapy plus ipilimumab. The source of these receptors is a human donor with non-small cell lung cancer who had a partial response to radiotherapy plus ipilimumab. Both conserved end residues are part of each CDR3. A D gene is named only where the DNA matches it firmly. For some rows the clone size is stated as once, few or many, or as a class when expanded; others skip it.

size	V	D	J	CDR3	DNA
.	TRBV6-5	TRBD1	TRBJ1-1	CASSFGDRARAFF	TGTGCCAGCAGTTTCGGGGACAGGGCTAGGGCTTTCTTT
.	TRBV30	.	TRBJ1-6	CACIKRLDNSPLHF	TGTGCCTGCATCAAAAGACTGGATAATTCACCCCTCCACTTT
.	TRBV29-1	TRBD2	TRBJ2-5	CSVEDPGLAGVETQYF	TGCAGCGTTGAAGATCCGGGACTAGCGGGGGTAGAGACCCAGTACTTC
few	TRBV30	TRBD2	TRBJ2-3	CAWTSGRIGDTQYF	TGTGCCTGGACTAGCGGGAGGATCGGAGATACGCAGTATTTT
.	TRBV7-8	TRBD2	TRBJ2-3	CASSKTSGQTDTQYF	TGTGCCAGCAGCAAGACTAGCGGTCAGACAGATACGCAGTATTTT
many	TRBV19	TRBD1	TRBJ1-2	CASSPGTGPTYGYTF	TGTGCCAGTAGTCCCGGGACAGGGCCCACATATGGCTACACCTTC
once	TRBV7-9	.	TRBJ1-5	CASSSNREGQPQHF	TGTGCCAGCAGCTCTAACAGGGAAGGTCAGCCCCAGCATTTT
.	TRBV19	.	TRBJ1-1	CASSILGGRTEAFF	TGTGCCAGTAGTATCCTAGGTGGAAGGACTGAAGCTTTCTTT
.	TRBV19	TRBD2	TRBJ2-7	CASSMGRGYATSGRTSYEQYF	TGTGCCAGTAGTATGGGCAGGGGATACGCGACTAGCGGGAGGACGAGCTACGAGCAGTACTTC
.	TRBV5-5	TRBD1	TRBJ1-1	CASRMSTGGLNTEAFF	TGTGCCAGCAGAATGTCGACAGGGGGCCTGAACACTGAAGCTTTCTTT
once	TRBV6-5	.	TRBJ1-1	CASSYSRETEAFF	TGTGCCAGCAGTTACTCGAGGGAGACTGAAGCTTTCTTT
.	TRBV19	.	TRBJ1-4	CASSRTEGDEKLFF	TGTGCCAGTAGTCGGACAGAGGGGGATGAAAAACTGTTTTTT
.	TRBV11-2	.	TRBJ1-3	CASSRRLWEEGNTIYF	TGTGCCAGCAGCCGTAGGCTTTGGGAGGAAGGAAACACCATATATTTT
once	TRBV2	.	TRBJ2-5	CAGGHVQETQYF	TGTGCCGGGGGACACGTTCAAGAGACCCAGTACTTC
.	TRBV27	.	TRBJ2-3	CASSLGGAITDTQYF	TGTGCCAGCAGTTTAGGTGGGGCGATAACAGATACGCAGTATTTT
.	TRBV15	TRBD1	TRBJ1-1	CATLPMDRGGTEAFF	TGTGCCACACTACCCATGGACAGGGGTGGAACTGAAGCTTTCTTT
.	TRBV5-1	.	TRBJ1-2	CASRLIPSGQDGYTF	TGCGCCAGCAGGCTCATCCCCTCCGGACAAGATGGCTACACCTTC
.	TRBV9	.	TRBJ1-3	CASSVDFFGNTIYF	TGTGCCAGCAGCGTGGACTTCTTTGGAAACACCATATATTTT
few	TRBV11-2	TRBD1	TRBJ1-6	CASSLGEWTGLFNSPLHF	TGTGCCAGCAGCTTAGGAGAATGGACAGGGCTTTTTAATTCACCCCTCCACTTT
.	TRBV7-9	TRBD1	TRBJ1-6	CASSLTPGTGYNSPLHF	TGTGCCAGCAGCTTAACCCCCGGGACAGGTTATAATTCACCCCTCCACTTT
many	TRBV27	TRBD1	TRBJ1-2	CARPGTGGKGYTF	TGTGCCAGACCCGGGACAGGGGGAAAAGGCTACACCTTC
.	TRBV7-2	.	TRBJ2-7	CASSLAEYSREQYF	TGTGCCAGCAGCTTAGCCGAATATTCTCGGGAGCAGTACTTC
few	TRBV2	.	TRBJ1-1	CASRTSWNTEAFF	TGTGCCAGCAGAACCAGTTGGAACACTGAAGCTTTCTTT
.	TRBV5-1	.	TRBJ1-1	CASSREIGLTSTETFF	TGCGCCAGCAGCCGGGAAATAGGGCTTACGAGCACTGAAACTTTCTTT
.	TRBV15	.	TRBJ1-2	CATSRDGDGYTF	TGTGCCACCAGCAGAGACGGGGATGGCTACACCTTC